This record covers a single T cell receptor (beta chain). These data come from a study of blood T cell repertoires in COVID-19. Here immunoSEQ multiplex PCR was the method, and the copy in TCRdb shows in-frame clones only, minus some. This sample has approximately 150,000 clones, with approximately 87% found just once. After removal of 6 bases from V and 3 bases from J, the junction contained 11 bases not matched to a gene. The CDR3 is made up of 16 amino acids. The V gene's germline CDR1 is LNHDA and CDR2 SQIVND (reference sequence). What was sequenced was peripheral blood. The chain carries TRBV19 and TRBJ1-5; 7 nucleotides match TRBD1. The clonotype originates from a woman aged 45-65 years with active or convalescent COVID-19. Written as DNA, the CDR3 is TGTGCCAGTAGGAACTCACAGGGGCTGCTCAATCAGCCCCAGCATTTT. This encodes CASRNSQGLLNQPQHF.